Sequencing of this T cell receptor (beta chain) was carried out in a study of regulatory T cells in long-lasting Graves disease. Only a few counts were recorded for this clonotype. The authors built TCR beta libraries using iRepertoire HTBI primers and Arm-PCR of CDR3 regions. One entry per CDR3 protein, called by TCRdb with MiXCR from the multiplex PCR reads. The sample includes around 500,000 distinct CDR3 sequences, approximately 12% of them seen just once. Stated time point: newly diagnosed GD, antithyroid drugs for less than 3 months. From PBMCs, RNA was extracted and then used to make the TCR library. V lost 7 bases and J 5 bases, leaving 8 bases between the germline ends. Germline loops: CDR1 LNHDA, CDR2 SQIVND (reference sequence). This CDR3 has 12 amino acids. This same sample was also part of a study on T cells in Graves' hyperthyroidism and ophthalmopathy.

Sample: peripheral blood mononuclear cells (PBMCs), taken at new diagnosis, from a patient treated with antithyroid drugs. V usage is TRBV19 and J usage is TRBJ2-2; D gene ambiguous. This receptor was obtained from a woman under 40 with Graves disease. The CDR3 nucleotides are TGTGCCAGTAATAGATTTACCGGGGAGCTGTTTTTT. Translation: CASNRFTGELFF.